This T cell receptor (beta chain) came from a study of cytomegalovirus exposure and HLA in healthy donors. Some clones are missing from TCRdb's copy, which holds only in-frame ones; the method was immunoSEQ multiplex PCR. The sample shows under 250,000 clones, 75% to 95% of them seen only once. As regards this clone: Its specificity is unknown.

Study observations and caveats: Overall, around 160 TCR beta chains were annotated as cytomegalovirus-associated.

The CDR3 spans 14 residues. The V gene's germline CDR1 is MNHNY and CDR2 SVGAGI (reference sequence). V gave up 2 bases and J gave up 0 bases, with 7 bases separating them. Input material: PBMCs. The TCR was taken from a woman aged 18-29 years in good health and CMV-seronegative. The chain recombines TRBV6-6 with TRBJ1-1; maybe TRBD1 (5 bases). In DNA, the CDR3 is TGTGCCAGCAGTTACCGGGGGGTGAACACTGAAGCTTTCTTT. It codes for CASSYRGVNTEAFF.